This TCR beta chain was sequenced for a study of T cells in Graves' hyperthyroidism and ophthalmopathy. CDR1 MNHNS and CDR2 SASEGT come from the germline V gene. The CDR3 covers 16 residues. After removal of 6 bases from V and 1 base from J, the junction contained 9 bases not matched to a gene. As concerns this clonotype: Its antigen is as yet unknown.

TCR beta CDR3 region amplification was performed from RNA transcripts. An initial round of RT-PCR targeting the TCR CDR3 relied on the HTBI primer set. TCRdb itself ran the multiplex PCR reads through MiXCR, one entry per CDR3 protein. The data show around 690,000 distinct CDR3 sequences, 17% seen once. Newly diagnosed patients aged 18 to 65 had hyperthyroidism of under 2 months' duration. Study-level results: With a median lead of around 6.7 months before onset, the model predicted ophthalmopathy.

The sample was blood. V gene TRBV6-1 combines with J gene TRBJ2-4; 7 bases fit TRBD1. This sequence was found in a man aged 45-60 years with Graves' hyperthyroidism. The CDR3 protein is CASSTRQGRAKNIQYF. CDR3 nucleotide sequence: TGTGCCAGCAGCACACGACAGGGTCGGGCCAAAAACATTCAGTACTTC.